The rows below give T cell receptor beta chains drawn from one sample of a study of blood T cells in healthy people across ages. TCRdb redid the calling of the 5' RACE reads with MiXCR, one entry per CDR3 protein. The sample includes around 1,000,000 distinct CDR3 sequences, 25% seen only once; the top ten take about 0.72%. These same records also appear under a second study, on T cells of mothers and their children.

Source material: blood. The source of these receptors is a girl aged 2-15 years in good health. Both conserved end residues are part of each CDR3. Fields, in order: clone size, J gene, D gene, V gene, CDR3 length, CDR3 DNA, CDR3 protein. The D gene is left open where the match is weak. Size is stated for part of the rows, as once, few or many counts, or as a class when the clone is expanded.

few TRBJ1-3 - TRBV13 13 TGTGCCAGCAGCTTAGGATGGGGAAACACCATATATTTT CASSLGWGNTIYF
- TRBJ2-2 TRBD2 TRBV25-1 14 TGTGCCAGCATTACTAGCGGACACACCGGGGAGCTGTTTTTT CASITSGHTGELFF
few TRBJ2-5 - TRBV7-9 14 TGTGCCAGCAGCTTATTCGGCACAAGGGAGGCCCAGTACTTC CASSLFGTREAQYF
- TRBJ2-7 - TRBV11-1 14 TGTGCCAGCAGCTTAGAGATGGTGGCAGACGAGCAGTACTTC CASSLEMVADEQYF
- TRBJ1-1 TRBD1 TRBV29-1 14 TGCAGCGTTGAAGATAAGGGACAGGGGTTTGAAGCTTTCTTT CSVEDKGQGFEAFF
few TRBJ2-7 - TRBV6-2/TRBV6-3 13 TGTGCCAGCAGTTACTCGGAGAGGTACGAGCAGTACTTC CASSYSERYEQYF
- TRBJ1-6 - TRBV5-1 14 TGCGCCAGCAGTTTATCAGGGTATAATTCACCCCTCCACTTT CASSLSGYNSPLHF
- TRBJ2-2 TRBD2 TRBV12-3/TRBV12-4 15 TGTGCCAGCACCCGACTAGCGGGGAACACCGGGGAGCTGTTTTTT CASTRLAGNTGELFF
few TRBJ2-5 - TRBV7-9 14 TGTGCCAGCAGCCTACAGAGACAACAAGAGACCCAGTACTTC CASSLQRQQETQYF
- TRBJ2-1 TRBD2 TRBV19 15 TGTGCCAGTAGTATAGCGGGAGGGGGATACAATGAGCAGTTCTTC CASSIAGGGYNEQFF
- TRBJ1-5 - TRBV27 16 TGTGCCAGCAGGTCGACAGCTCAATTACCCAATCAGCCCCAGCATTTT CASRSTAQLPNQPQHF
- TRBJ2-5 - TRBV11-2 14 TGTGCCAACGTAAGTGCCTACTCTCAAGAGACCCAGTACTTC CANVSAYSQETQYF
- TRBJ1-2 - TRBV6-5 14 TGTGCCAGCAGTTACTCGAGCCCTCGAGGTGGCTACACCTTC CASSYSSPRGGYTF
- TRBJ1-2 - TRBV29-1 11 TGCAGCGTTTCGGATAACTATGGCTACACCTTC CSVSDNYGYTF
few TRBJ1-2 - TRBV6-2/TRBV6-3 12 TGTGCCAGCAGCAGCACCCGCGGTCGCTACACCTTC CASSSTRGRYTF
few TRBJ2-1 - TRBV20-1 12 TGCAGTGCTAGCGGGAGTGGCGATGAGCAGTTCTTC CSASGSGDEQFF
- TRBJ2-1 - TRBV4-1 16 TGCGCCAGCAGCCAAAGCACGTCAAGGAGGGGCAATGAGCAGTTCTTC CASSQSTSRRGNEQFF
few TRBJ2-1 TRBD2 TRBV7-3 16 TGTGCCAGCAGCCCGCAAGCGGGGGGGCTGACAAATGAGCAGTTCTTC CASSPQAGGLTNEQFF
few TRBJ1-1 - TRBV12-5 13 TGTGCTAGTGGTTTGGTTGGGAGTGCTGAAGCTTTCTTT CASGLVGSAEAFF
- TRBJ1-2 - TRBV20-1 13 TGCAGTGCTAGAGGGCCAGGGGAGGGAGGCTACACCTTC CSARGPGEGGYTF
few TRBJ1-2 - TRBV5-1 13 TGCGCCAGCAGCTTGGACATCAGTGGAAGCTACACCTTC CASSLDISGSYTF
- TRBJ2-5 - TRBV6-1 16 TGTGCCAGCAGTGAACCCGGAACAGGGAAGATGGAGACCCAGTACTTC CASSEPGTGKMETQYF
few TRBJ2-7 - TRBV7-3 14 TGTGCCAGCAGCTTAACAGGCGTCTCCTACGAGCAGTACTTC CASSLTGVSYEQYF
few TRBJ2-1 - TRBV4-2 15 TGTGCCAGCAGCCAAGAACAAAGCTCCTACAATGAGCAGTTCTTC CASSQEQSSYNEQFF
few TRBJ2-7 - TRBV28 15 TGTGCCAGCAGTTTTACTAGAGGGTACTCCTACGAGCAGTACTTC CASSFTRGYSYEQYF
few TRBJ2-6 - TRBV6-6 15 TGTGCCAGCAGTCACTCTTCTTCTGGGGCCAACGTCCTGACTTTC CASSHSSSGANVLTF
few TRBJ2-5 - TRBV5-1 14 TGCGCCAGCAGCTTCGGGATCAACCAAGAGACCCAGTACTTC CASSFGINQETQYF
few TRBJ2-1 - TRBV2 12 TGTGCCAGCAGGGGGGTGCGGAATGAGCAGTTCTTC CASRGVRNEQFF
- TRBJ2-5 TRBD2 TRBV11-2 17 TGTGCCAGCAGCCTAGTCATCATAGCGGGGGGACAAGAGACCCAGTACTTC CASSLVIIAGGQETQYF
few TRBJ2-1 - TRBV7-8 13 TGTGCCAGCAGCTTTATTGATCGGGATGAGCAGTTCTTC CASSFIDRDEQFF
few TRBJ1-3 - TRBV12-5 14 TGTGCTAGTGGTTTAGGGGACGGAGGAAACACCATATATTTT CASGLGDGGNTIYF
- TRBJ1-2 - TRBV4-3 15 TGCGCCAGCAGCCAAGGATTAGGGAGTGGGAATGGCTACACCTTC CASSQGLGSGNGYTF
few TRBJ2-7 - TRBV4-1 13 TGCGCCAGCAGCCCGCCGAATGGGTACGAGCAGTACTTC CASSPPNGYEQYF
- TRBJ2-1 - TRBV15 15 TGTGCCACCAGCAGAGACTCCAACTCCTACAATGAGCAGTTCTTC CATSRDSNSYNEQFF
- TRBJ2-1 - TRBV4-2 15 TGTGCCAGCAGCCAAGAGGGGGGGCCCGGATATGAGCAGTTCTTC CASSQEGGPGYEQFF
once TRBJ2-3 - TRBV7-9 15 TGTGCCAGCAGCTTAGTTATGGTATTCACAGATACGCAGTATTTT CASSLVMVFTDTQYF
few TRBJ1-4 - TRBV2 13 TGTGCCAGCAGTGAAGTGGGGGGGGAAAAACTGTTTTTT CASSEVGGEKLFF
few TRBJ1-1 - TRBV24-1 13 TGTGCCACCAAATTGAGGAGGAACACTGAAGCTTTCTTT CATKLRRNTEAFF
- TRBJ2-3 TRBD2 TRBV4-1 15 TGCGCCAGCAGCCAAGATCGGGAGGGCCCGAATACGCAGTATTTT CASSQDREGPNTQYF
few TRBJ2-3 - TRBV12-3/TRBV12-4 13 TGTGCCAGCCAACAGGGTAGCACAGATACGCAGTATTTT CASQQGSTDTQYF
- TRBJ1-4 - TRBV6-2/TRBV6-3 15 TGTGCCAGCAGTTACTCGACAATCGGCGAGGAAAAACTGTTTTTT CASSYSTIGEEKLFF
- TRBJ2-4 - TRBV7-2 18 TGTGCCAGCAGCTTAGATTATGCAGAAGCTCTAGCCAAAAACGCTCAGTACTTC CASSLDYAEALAKNAQYF
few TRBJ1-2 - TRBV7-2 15 TGTGCCAGCAGCTTATTAGGGGGGGCGAGCTATGGCTACACCTTC CASSLLGGASYGYTF
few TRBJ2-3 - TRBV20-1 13 TGCAGTGCCCCCCAAGGGAGCGCAGATACGCAGTATTTT CSAPQGSADTQYF
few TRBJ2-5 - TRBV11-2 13 TGTGCCAGCAGCTTACGTTACGTGGAGACCCAGTACTTC CASSLRYVETQYF
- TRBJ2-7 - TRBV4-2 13 TGTGCCAGCAGCCCACCCTTGATAGACGCCACCCACTTC CASSPPLIDATHF
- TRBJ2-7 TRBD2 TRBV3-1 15 TGTGCCAGCAGCGTCCTAGCGGGAGGGCCAGACGAGCAGTACTTC CASSVLAGGPDEQYF
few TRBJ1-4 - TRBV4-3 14 TGCGCCAGCAGCCAAGTTTATCAGGGGGAAAAACTGTTTTTT CASSQVYQGEKLFF
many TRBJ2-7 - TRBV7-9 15 TGTGCCAGCAGCTCCCCAGGGCAGGGGACCTACGAGCAGTACTTC CASSSPGQGTYEQYF
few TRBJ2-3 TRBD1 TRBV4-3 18 TGCGCCAGCAGCCAAGATACCGGGACAGGGAAGTTTTTCGGGGCGCAGTATTTT CASSQDTGTGKFFGAQYF
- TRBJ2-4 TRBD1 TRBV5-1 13 TGCGCCAGCAGCTTAGGGGGCACAAACATTCAGTACTTC CASSLGGTNIQYF
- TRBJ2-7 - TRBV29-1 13 TGCAGCTTCGTTTCTCTCGTCGGTTACGAGCAGTACTTC CSFVSLVGYEQYF